This TCR beta chain appears in the sequencing data of a study of CD4 T cells in relation to SARS-CoV-2 and coronaviruses. Study overall: PBMCs were cultured with antigen for roughly 11 days before TCR beta sequencing.

Before the COVID-19 pandemic, during about 2011-2019, CD4+ T cells were taken from unexposed donors. The cells were cultured for 10 days before CD4+ T cells were isolated. The germline V gene encodes CDR1 SGHNT and CDR2 YENEEA. This CDR3 is 14 amino acids long. With 2 bases removed from V and 4 bases from J, the gap between germline ends came to 8 bases. Method: immunoSEQ multiplex PCR; TCRdb's copy keeps in-frame clones and lacks some. Here the sample spans about 26,000 clones, 70% to 80% being singletons. As for this clone: What it recognizes is unknown.

This sequence joins TRBV11-3 and TRBJ2-2; D gene uncertain. Sequences were obtained from CD4+ T cells from PBMCs, cultured in vitro. The clonotype comes from a human donor in good health. CDR3 region: CASSLLPSTGELFF. CDR3 nucleotides: TGTGCCAGCAGCTTATTGCCGAGCACCGGGGAGCTGTTTTTT.